This TCR beta chain originates from a study of cytomegalovirus exposure and HLA in healthy donors. Study observations and caveats: Earlier results showed most TCR beta V segments being productive about 90% or about 30% of the time. Most observed TCR sequences were rare, whereas some public TCRs were detected in many donors.

Primers included in the PCR were 60 Vbeta and 13 Jbeta primers. Profiled with immunoSEQ multiplex PCR; TCRdb holds only in-frame clones, not every one. The sample has approximately 150,000 clones. The germline V gene encodes CDR1 GTSNPN and CDR2 SVGIG (reference sequence). The CDR3 contains 13 residues. V lost 2 bases, J lost 8 bases, and 6 bases stayed unmatched. As concerns this clone: No antigen is known for it.

This clonotype was sampled from a male donor in good health and CMV-seronegative. Sequenced sample: PBMCs. The genes are TRBV30 and TRBJ2-4; 7 positions agree with TRBD1. In DNA, the CDR3 is TGTGCCTGGAGTATCAAAGACAGGGACATTCAGTACTTC. Its translation: CAWSIKDRDIQYF.